These T cell receptor beta chains were read from a single sample in a study of T-cell memory formation after mild COVID-19. TCRdb reprocessed the 5' RACE reads via MiXCR and lists one record per CDR3 protein. Found here are roughly 500,000 distinct CDR3 sequences, around 20% of them singletons; the top ten hold around an eighth. Sequenced input: PBMCs or a T cell subset sorted from them (not recorded which). Receptors were obtained from an adult woman who had mild COVID-19 (a few samples of this study predate the infection). Cell type and time point are not known. Both conserved end residues are part of each CDR3.

V gene	J gene	CDR3 protein
TRBV7-2	TRBJ1-2	CASSLTAGDGYTF
TRBV12-3/TRBV12-4	TRBJ2-3	CASSLADRDADTQYF
TRBV27	TRBJ1-1	CASSSMENTEAFF
TRBV4-1	TRBJ2-3	CASSQDLFGFTGPMQYF
TRBV29-1	TRBJ1-2	CSVEFKDRGVGYTF
TRBV9	TRBJ1-4	CASSVGVQNEKLFF
TRBV20-1	TRBJ2-7	CSASRTSSYEQYF
TRBV6-9	TRBJ2-2	CASSPGQSNTGELFF
TRBV6-2/TRBV6-3	TRBJ2-7	CASRHPGGEQYF
TRBV5-1	TRBJ2-1	CASSLGLASWNEQFF
TRBV29-1	TRBJ2-3	CSVAGRMNTDTQYF
TRBV12-3/TRBV12-4	TRBJ1-2	CASSPQTYGYTF
TRBV2	TRBJ1-2	CASSSLGTGSRYGYTF
TRBV20-1	TRBJ1-1	CSARTYYTEAFF
TRBV7-8	TRBJ1-6	CASSLAAALGNSPLHF
TRBV5-4	TRBJ1-5	CASSFEGNQPQHF
TRBV12-3/TRBV12-4	TRBJ2-1	CASSFVAGGPLVQFF
TRBV15	TRBJ2-3	CATSRDAVADTQYF
TRBV7-9	TRBJ2-7	CASRPSQGLYEQYF
TRBV7-8	TRBJ2-2	CASSSMRGELFF
TRBV15	TRBJ2-1	CATSSDLDRGQLNEQFF
TRBV7-9	TRBJ2-7	CASRSGGENEQYF
TRBV5-1	NA	CASSSGGGIQETQYF
TRBV12-3/TRBV12-4	TRBJ2-2	CASSSTSATGELFF
TRBV7-9	TRBJ2-7	CASSLGSGGDYEQYF
TRBV11-2	TRBJ2-7	CASSRETGSSYEQYF
TRBV10-3	TRBJ2-7	CAISGLAGGSNYEQYF
TRBV12-5	TRBJ1-1	CASGFAPTGWVTEAFF
TRBV3-1	TRBJ2-1	CASSLTRTGNYNEQFF
TRBV7-6	TRBJ2-6	CASSRGGLAVSGANVLTF
TRBV6-2/TRBV6-3	TRBJ2-5	CASSYDISGERETQYF
TRBV5-1	TRBJ1-1	CASSPYPDHSMNTEAFF
TRBV30	TRBJ2-3	CAWSVSVIPTDTQYF
TRBV9	TRBJ1-4	CASNNMVGEKLFF
TRBV20-1	TRBJ2-1	CSAKKRTPHNEQFF
TRBV24-1	TRBJ2-7	CATSGGLAHEQYF
TRBV10-3	TRBJ1-6	CAISVQGEHNSPLHF
TRBV2	TRBJ2-1	CASGVAGVYNEQFF
TRBV20-1	TRBJ1-1	CSAREGTANTEAFF
TRBV7-9	TRBJ1-1	CASSLVGVGMNTEAFF
TRBV20-1	TRBJ2-1	CSASKDLAAYNEQFF
TRBV12-3/TRBV12-4	TRBJ1-4	CASTTGGALQREKLFF